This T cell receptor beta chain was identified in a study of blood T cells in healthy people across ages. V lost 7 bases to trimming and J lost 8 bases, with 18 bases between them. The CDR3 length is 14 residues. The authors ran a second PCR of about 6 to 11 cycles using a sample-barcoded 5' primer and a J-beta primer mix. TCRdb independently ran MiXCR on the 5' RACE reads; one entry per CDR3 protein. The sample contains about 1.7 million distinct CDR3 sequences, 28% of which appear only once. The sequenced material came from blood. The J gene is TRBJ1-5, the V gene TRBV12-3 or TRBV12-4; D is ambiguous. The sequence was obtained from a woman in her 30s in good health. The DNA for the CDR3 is TGTGCCAGCAAAACAGACATGGGTGAAAAGCCCCAGCATTTT. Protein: CASKTDMGEKPQHF.